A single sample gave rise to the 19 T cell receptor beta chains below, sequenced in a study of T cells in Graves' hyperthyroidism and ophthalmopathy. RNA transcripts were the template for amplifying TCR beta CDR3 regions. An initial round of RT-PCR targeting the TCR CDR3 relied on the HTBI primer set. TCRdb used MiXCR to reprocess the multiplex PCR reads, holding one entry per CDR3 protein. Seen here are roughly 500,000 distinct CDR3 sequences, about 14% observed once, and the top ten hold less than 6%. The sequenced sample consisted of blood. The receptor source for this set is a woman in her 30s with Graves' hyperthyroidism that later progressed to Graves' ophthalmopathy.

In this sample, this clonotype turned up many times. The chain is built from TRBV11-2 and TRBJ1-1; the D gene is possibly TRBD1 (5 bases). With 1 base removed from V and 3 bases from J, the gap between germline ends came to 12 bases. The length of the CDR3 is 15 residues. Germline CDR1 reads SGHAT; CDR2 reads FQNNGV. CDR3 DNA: TGTGCCAGCAGCTTAGGGGTCGGGGGGGACACTGAAGCTTTCTTT. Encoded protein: CASSLGVGGDTEAFF.

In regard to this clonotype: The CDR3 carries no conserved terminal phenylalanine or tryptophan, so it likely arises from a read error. The CDR3 reads CASSRKNGAEAFL. CDR3 sequence (DNA): TGTGCCAGCAGCCGTAAAAACGGTGCTGAAGCTTTCCTT. The chain links TRBV7-9 to TRBJ1-1; D gene uncertain. The CDR3 length is 13 residues. The germline V gene has CDR1 SEHNR and CDR2 FQNEAQ (reference sequence). V was pared by 5 bases and J by 6 bases, with 13 bases between.

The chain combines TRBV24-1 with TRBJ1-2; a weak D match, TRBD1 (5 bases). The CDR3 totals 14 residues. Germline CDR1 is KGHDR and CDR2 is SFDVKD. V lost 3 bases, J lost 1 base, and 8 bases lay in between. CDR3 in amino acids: CATSDRGGNYGYTF. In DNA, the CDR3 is TGTGCCACCAGTGATCGGGGGGGTAACTATGGCTACACCTTC.

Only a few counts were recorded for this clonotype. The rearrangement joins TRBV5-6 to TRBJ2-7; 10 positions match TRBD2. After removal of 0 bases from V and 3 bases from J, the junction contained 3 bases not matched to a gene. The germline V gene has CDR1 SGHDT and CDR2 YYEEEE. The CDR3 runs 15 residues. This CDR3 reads CASSLGLAGRYEQYF. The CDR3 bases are TGTGCCAGCAGCTTGGGACTAGCGGGCCGCTACGAGCAGTACTTC.

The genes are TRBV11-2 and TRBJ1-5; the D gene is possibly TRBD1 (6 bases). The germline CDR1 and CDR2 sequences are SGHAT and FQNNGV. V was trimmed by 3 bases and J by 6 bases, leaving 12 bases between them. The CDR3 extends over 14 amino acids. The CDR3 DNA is TGTGCCAGCAGCTTTGGCGGGGGCGGTCAGCCCCAGCATTTT. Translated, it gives CASSFGGGGQPQHF.

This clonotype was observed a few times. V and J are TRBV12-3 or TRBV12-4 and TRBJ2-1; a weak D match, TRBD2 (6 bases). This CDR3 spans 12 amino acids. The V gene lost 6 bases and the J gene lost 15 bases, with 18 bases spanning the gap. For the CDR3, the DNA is TGTGCCAGCAGGCTGACTAGTGAAGCAGGGTTCTTC. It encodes CASRLTSEAGFF.

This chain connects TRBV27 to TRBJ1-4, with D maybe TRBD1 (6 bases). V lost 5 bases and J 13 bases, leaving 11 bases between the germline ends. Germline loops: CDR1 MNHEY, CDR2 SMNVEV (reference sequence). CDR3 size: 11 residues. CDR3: CASSPGQLLFF. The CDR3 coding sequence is TGTGCCAGCAGTCCTGGACAGCTACTGTTTTTT.

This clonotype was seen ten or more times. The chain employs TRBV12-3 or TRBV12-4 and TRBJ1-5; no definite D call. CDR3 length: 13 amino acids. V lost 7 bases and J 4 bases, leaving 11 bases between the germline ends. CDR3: CASTRRANQPQHF. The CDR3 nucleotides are TGTGCCAGCACCCGGAGGGCGAATCAGCCCCAGCATTTT.

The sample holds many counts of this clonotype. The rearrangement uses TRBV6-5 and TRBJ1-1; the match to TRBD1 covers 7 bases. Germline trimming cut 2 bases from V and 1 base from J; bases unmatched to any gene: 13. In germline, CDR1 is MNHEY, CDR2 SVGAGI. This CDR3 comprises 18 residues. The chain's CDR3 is CASSYQTGKGRENTEAFF. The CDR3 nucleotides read TGTGCCAGCAGTTACCAGACAGGGAAGGGGCGAGAGAACACTGAAGCTTTCTTT.

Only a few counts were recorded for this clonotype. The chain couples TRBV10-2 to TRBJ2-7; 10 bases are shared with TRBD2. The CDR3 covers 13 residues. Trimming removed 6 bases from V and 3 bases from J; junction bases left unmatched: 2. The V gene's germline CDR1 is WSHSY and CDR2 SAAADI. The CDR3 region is CASSGTSDYEQYF. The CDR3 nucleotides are TGCGCCAGCAGCGGGACTAGCGACTACGAGCAGTACTTC.

Written as DNA, the CDR3 is TGTGCCAGCAGTTACTCTACGGGGCCAGAGACCCAGTACTTC. Its protein is CASSYSTGPETQYF. The gene calls are TRBV6-5 and TRBJ2-5; D is possibly TRBD1 or TRBD2 (5 bases each). This CDR3 contains 14 residues. The ends were cut back, 0 bases at V and 4 bases at J, with 9 bases in the middle. Germline CDR1 and CDR2: MNHEY and SVGAGI.

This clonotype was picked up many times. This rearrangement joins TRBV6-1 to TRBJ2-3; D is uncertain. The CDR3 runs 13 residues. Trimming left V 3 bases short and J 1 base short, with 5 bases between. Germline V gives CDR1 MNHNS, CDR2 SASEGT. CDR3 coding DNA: TGTGCCAGCAGTGACTACGGCACAGATACGCAGTATTTT. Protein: CASSDYGTDTQYF.

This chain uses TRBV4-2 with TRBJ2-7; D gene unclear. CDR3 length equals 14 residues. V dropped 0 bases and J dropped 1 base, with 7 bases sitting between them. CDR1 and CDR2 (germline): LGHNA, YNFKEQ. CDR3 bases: TGTGCCAGCAGCCAAGAGTCACAATCCTACGAGCAGTACTTC. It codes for CASSQESQSYEQYF.

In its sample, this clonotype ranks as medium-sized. CDR3 region: CASSLGGVGTYEQYF. CDR3 in DNA: TGTGCCAGCAGCTTAGGCGGGGTAGGGACCTACGAGCAGTACTTC. V gene TRBV7-8 combines with J gene TRBJ2-7; D possibly corresponds to TRBD2 (6 bases). The CDR3 is 15 residues long. The germline V and J ends were trimmed by 1 base and 2 bases, with 12 bases remaining between them. The germline V gene has CDR1 SGHVS and CDR2 FQNEAQ.

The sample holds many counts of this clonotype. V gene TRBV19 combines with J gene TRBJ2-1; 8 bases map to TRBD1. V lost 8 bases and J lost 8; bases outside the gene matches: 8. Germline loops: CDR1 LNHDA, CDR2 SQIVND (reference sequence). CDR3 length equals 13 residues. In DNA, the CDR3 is TGTGCCAGTCATTTGCAGGGGGCGGATGAGCAGTTCTTC. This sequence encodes CASHLQGADEQFF.

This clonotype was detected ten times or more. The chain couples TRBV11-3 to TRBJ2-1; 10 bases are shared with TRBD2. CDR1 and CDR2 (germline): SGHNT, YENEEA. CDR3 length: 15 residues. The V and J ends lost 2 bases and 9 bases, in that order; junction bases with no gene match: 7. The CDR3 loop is CASSLLTSGISEQFF. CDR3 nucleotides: TGTGCCAGCAGCTTACTCACTAGCGGGATTAGTGAGCAGTTCTTC.

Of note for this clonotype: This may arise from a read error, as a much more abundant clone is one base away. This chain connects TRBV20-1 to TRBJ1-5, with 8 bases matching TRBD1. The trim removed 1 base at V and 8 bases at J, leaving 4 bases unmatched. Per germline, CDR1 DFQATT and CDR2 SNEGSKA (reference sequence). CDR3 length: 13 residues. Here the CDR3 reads CSARAGGDEPQHF. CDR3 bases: TGCAGTGCTAGAGCAGGGGGCGACGAGCCCCAGCATTTT.

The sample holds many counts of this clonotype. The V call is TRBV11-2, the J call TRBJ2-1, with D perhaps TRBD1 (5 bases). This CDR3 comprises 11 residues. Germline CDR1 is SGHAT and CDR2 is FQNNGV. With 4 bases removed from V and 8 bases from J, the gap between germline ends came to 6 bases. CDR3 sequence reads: CASSWGDEQFF. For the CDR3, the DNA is TGTGCCAGCAGCTGGGGCGATGAGCAGTTCTTC. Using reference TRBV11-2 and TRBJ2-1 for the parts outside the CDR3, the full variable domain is EAGVAQSPRYKIIEKRQSVAFWCNPISGHATLYWYQQILGQGPKLLIQFQNNGVVDDSQLPKDRFSAERLKGVDSTLKIQPAKLEDSAVYLCASSWGDEQFFGPGTRLTVL.

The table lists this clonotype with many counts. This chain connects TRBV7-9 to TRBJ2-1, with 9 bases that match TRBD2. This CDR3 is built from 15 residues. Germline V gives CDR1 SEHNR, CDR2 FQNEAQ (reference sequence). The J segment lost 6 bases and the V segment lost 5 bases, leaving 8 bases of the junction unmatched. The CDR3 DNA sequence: TGTGCCAGCAGCGCCTTAGCGGGAGATGTCAATGAGCAGTTCTTC. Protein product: CASSALAGDVNEQFF.